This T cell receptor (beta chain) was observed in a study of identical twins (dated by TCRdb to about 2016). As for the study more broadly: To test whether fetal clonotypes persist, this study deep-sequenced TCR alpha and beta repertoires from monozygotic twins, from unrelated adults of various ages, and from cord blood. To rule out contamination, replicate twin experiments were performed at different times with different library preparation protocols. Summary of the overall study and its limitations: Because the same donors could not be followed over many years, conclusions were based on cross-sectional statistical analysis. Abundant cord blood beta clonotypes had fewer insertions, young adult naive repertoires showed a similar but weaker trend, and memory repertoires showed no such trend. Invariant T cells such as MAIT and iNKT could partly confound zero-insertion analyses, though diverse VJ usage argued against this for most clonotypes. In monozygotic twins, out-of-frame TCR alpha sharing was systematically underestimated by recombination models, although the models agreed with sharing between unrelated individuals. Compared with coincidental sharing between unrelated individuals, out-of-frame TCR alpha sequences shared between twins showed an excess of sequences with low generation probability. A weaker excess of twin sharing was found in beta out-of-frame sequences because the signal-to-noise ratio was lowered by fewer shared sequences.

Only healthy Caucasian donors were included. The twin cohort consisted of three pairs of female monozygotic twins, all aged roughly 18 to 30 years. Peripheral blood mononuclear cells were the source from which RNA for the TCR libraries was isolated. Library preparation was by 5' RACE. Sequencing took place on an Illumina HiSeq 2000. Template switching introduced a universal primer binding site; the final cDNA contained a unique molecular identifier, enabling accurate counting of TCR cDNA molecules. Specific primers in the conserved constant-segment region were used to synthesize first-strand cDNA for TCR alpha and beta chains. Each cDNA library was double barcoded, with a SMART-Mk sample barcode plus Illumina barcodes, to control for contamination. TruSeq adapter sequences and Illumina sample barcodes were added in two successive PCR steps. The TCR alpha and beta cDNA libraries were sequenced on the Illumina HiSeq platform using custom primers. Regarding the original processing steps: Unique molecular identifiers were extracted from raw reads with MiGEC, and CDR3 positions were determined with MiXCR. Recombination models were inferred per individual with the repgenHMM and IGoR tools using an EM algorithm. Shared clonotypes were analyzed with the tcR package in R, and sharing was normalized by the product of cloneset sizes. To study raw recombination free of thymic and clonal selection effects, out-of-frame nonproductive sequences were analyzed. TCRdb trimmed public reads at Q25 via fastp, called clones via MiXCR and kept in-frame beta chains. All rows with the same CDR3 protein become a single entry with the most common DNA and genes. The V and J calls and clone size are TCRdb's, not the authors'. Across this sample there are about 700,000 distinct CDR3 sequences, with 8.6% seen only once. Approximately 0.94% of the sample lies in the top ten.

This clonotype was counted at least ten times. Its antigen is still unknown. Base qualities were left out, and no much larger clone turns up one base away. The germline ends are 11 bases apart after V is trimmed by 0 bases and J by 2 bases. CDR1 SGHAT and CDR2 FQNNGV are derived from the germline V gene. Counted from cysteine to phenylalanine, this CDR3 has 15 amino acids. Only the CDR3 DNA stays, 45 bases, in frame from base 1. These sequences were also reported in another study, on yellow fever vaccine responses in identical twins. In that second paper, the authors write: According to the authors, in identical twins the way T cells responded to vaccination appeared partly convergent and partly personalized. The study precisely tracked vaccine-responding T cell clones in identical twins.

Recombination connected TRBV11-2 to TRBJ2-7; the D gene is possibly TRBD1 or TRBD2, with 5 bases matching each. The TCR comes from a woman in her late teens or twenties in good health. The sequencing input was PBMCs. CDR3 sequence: CASSLDRGTTYEQYF. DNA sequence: TGTGCCAGCAGCTTAGATCGGGGCACCACCTACGAGCAGTACTTC.